This T cell receptor beta chain derives from a study of T cell responses to AZD1222 COVID-19 vaccine (dated by TCRdb to the early 2020s). Regarding the research as a whole: AZD1222 recipients whose second dose came at about 4 weeks and those whose second dose came at about 12 weeks were combined into one group, since spike-specific TCR depth and breadth did not differ between the two schedules. TCR sequencing was performed for about 250 trial participants, of whom around 200 were given two doses of AZD1222 and some 26 were given two doses of MenACWY control vaccine. Trial participants were enrolled into age subgroups of 18-55, 56-69 and 70-plus years, which contained roughly 150, 30 and 60 TCR-sequenced participants, respectively.

About this clone itself: No antigen is known for it. No quality values exist for individual bases; no much larger clone is one base distant.

What the work shows at the level of the full study, not this receptor alone: CD4 TCRs associated with the vaccine covered the entire spike protein, and the dominant responses were in regions 160-218 and 743-854. Spike-specific TCR breadth and depth rose significantly after two AZD1222 doses compared with day 0 and with MenACWY recipients. In the small 56-69-year group, the increase in depth fell short of significance, most likely because of low power. Participants were mostly white British and included more females than males, and it was suggested by the authors that clonal diversity may have been underestimated. Reportedly, almost half of the unique spike-specific TCRs recognized epitopes lying outside the regions that are mutated in the B.1.351 and B.1.1.7 variants. Because no day 14 peak-response samples were available, the repertoires could be characterized only after the peak T cell response. Conclusions about previously exposed vaccinees are limited because only six or seven AZD1222 recipients were SARS-CoV-2 seropositive at baseline.

Trimming removed 6 bases from V and 4 bases from J; the gene matches leave 9 bases unexplained. The CDR3 numbers 15 residues from cysteine through phenylalanine. The entry retains the CDR3 DNA only, 45 bases that are in frame from base 1. As encoded in the germline V gene, CDR1 is MDHEN while CDR2 is SYDVKM. The CDR3 regions of human TCRbeta chains were analyzed by immunosequencing. The study's processing was this. Repertoire TCRs were matched against a reference library of SARS-CoV-2-specific TCRs generated with the MIRA antigen-specificity platform. Breadth meant the fraction of unique TCRs that were SARS-CoV-2-associated, whereas depth meant the fraction of total T cells that were SARS-CoV-2-associated. Each spike-specific TCR was assigned to its reactive spike region and to a CD4 or CD8 class using the MIRA data. Log10-transformed breadth and depth values were compared by one-way ANOVA with Sidak's multiple comparisons tests. TCRdb mirrors the immuneACCESS table, restricted to in-frame sequences. Some clones are absent from its copies; in checked studies, under half trace to an unresolved V gene, and the reason for the others is unknown. The D gene and trimming were derived from the DNA, and the V and J assignments and clone size from that table. A total of 120,000 or so clones appear in this sample, roughly 88% of them only once. The ten largest clonotypes hold roughly 8% of the sample.

The time point label on this specimen signifies: baseline before first vaccination. Vaccinee samples came from UK trials COV001 and COV002, including a single-blind randomized controlled phase 2/3 trial of AZD1222 (ChAdOx1 nCoV-19) in healthy adults. Trial participant PBMC samples were collected at day 0 and day 28 after the second dose for TCRbeta chain sequencing. This sequence originates from an adult in good health. This receptor chain uses TRBV28 and TRBJ1-3; the junction holds 7 bases that match TRBD1. The sample was peripheral blood, taken on day 0 of AZD1222 vaccination. The DNA reads as follows: TGTGCCAGCAGGACAGGGACAGCCTCAGGAAACACCATATATTTT. This codes for CASRTGTASGNTIYF.